These 29 T cell receptor beta chains originate from one sample sequenced in a study of T-cell memory formation after mild COVID-19. TCRdb itself ran the 5' RACE reads through MiXCR, one entry per CDR3 protein. This repertoire shows about 560,000 distinct CDR3 sequences, 20% to 25% found once; its top ten account for approximately 8%. Material for sequencing was PBMCs or a T cell subset sorted from them (not recorded which). The receptors come from an adult woman who had mild COVID-19 (a few samples of this study predate the infection). Cell type and time point are not known.

V usage is TRBV6-2 or TRBV6-3 and J usage is TRBJ2-1; tentatively, D is TRBD1 or TRBD2 (5 bases each). The CDR3 contains 17 residues. V was cut by 7 bases and J by 4 bases, with 23 bases left in between. Germline CDR1 MNHEY, CDR2 SVGEGT. CDR3 sequence (DNA): TGTGCCAGCACTAACCCGGGGCAGTCCAGAGCTTACAATGAGCAGTTCTTC. This gives the protein CASTNPGQSRAYNEQFF.

A few counts support this clonotype. This chain joins TRBV7-7 and TRBJ2-7; 10 bases are shared with TRBD1. Trimming at V came to 2 bases and at J to 6 bases, leaving 13 bases not matched to a gene. Per the germline V gene, CDR1 is SSHAT and CDR2 is FNYEAQ (reference sequence). The CDR3 is 17 amino acids. CDR3 nucleotides: TGTGCCAGCAGCTTAACTCCCCCGGGACAGGGGACACCCGAGCAGTACTTC. Translated, it gives CASSLTPPGQGTPEQYF.

V and J are TRBV7-3 and TRBJ2-5, with TRBD2 matching 10 bases. Germline CDR1 SGHTA, CDR2 FQGTGA. V dropped 0 bases and J dropped 5; count of bases not matched to a gene: 9. The CDR3 is made up of 17 amino acids. CDR3 in amino acids: CASSLTPSGGAMETQYF. CDR3 in DNA: TGTGCCAGCAGCTTAACGCCCAGCGGGGGGGCTATGGAGACCCAGTACTTC.

This clonotype occurred a few times. The J gene is TRBJ2-7, the V gene TRBV5-4; D unclear. V lost 3 bases and J lost 7, with 20 bases in between. The CDR3 totals 15 residues. Germline CDR1 reads SGHNT; CDR2 reads YYREEE (reference sequence). The CDR3 bases are TGTGCCAGCAGCTCCGCCCATGCTGGAGCCCAGGAGCAGTACTTC. Amino acids: CASSSAHAGAQEQYF. Variable domain in full (rest from reference TRBV5-4 and TRBJ2-7): ETGVTQSPTHLIKTRGQQVTLRCSSQSGHNTVSWYQQALGQGPQFIFQYYREEENGRGNFPPRFSGLQFPNYSSELNVNALELDDSALYLCASSSAHAGAQEQYFGPGTRLTVT.

The CDR3 nucleotides are TGTGCCAGCAGCCCACGACGCGGACAGGCTTTCTTT. Translating it yields CASSPRRGQAFF. The rearrangement uses TRBV9 and TRBJ1-1; tentatively, D is TRBD1 (6 bases). Trimming took 4 bases from V and 11 from J, leaving 15 bases between them. Germline CDR1 and CDR2: SGDLS and YYNGEE. CDR3 length: 12 amino acids.

The J gene is TRBJ1-1, the V gene TRBV4-1; unclear D gene. The CDR3 length is 15 residues. Trimming cost V 4 bases and J 1 base, with 13 bases left between them. In germline, CDR1 is MGHRA, CDR2 YSYEKL. The CDR3 DNA is TGCGCCAGCAGCCCAGAAATCATCCAGAACACTGAAGCTTTCTTT. It encodes CASSPEIIQNTEAFF.

This clonotype was counted only a few times. This chain joins TRBV24-1 and TRBJ2-2, with 10 bases matching TRBD1. The CDR3 runs 16 residues. V lost 6 bases to trimming and J lost 3 bases; unmatched junction nucleotides: 6. CDR1 is KGHDR and CDR2 is SFDVKD in the germline V gene. Here the CDR3 DNA reads TGTGCCACCAGTAATACCGGGACAGGGGACACCGGGGAGCTGTTTTTT. Protein: CATSNTGTGDTGELFF.

This clonotype was seen repeatedly, ten times or more. This chain uses TRBV3-1 with TRBJ2-7; TRBD1 matches 8 bases. Germline CDR1 and CDR2: LGHDT and YNNKEL (reference sequence). The CDR3 length is 14 residues. V shed 0 bases, J shed 5 bases, and the junction held 3 bases outside the gene matches. As DNA, the CDR3 is TGTGCCAGCAGCCAAGAGGACAGGGAGCACGAGCAGTACTTC. Translated: CASSQEDREHEQYF.

This chain uses TRBV20-1 with TRBJ1-2; 11 positions match TRBD1. The germline CDR1 and CDR2 sequences are DFQATT and SNEGSKA (reference sequence). The J segment lost 8 bases and the V segment lost 6 bases, leaving 8 bases of the junction unmatched. The CDR3 is 13 residues long. The CDR3 reads CSAPGQGVGGYTF. CDR3 nucleotides: TGCAGTGCCCCGGGACAGGGGGTTGGAGGCTACACCTTC.

The chain couples TRBV18 to TRBJ2-7, with D perhaps matching TRBD1 (6 bases). Trimming cost V 3 bases and J 6 bases, with 12 bases left between them. Germline-derived CDR1 and CDR2 are KGHSH and LQKENI. This CDR3 is built from 13 residues. In DNA, the CDR3 is TGTGCCAGCTCACCTAGACAGGTTGCCGAGCAGTACTTC. It encodes CASSPRQVAEQYF.

This clonotype has just a few counts. V and J are TRBV6-2 or TRBV6-3 and TRBJ2-7; D is uncertain. Germline lookup yields CDR1 MNHEY and CDR2 SVGEGT. The CDR3 is 14 amino acids. The V and J ends lost 0 bases and 0 bases respectively, with 6 bases between them. The CDR3 spells CASSYSQISYEQYF. The CDR3, as DNA: TGTGCCAGCAGTTACTCACAGATCTCCTACGAGCAGTACTTC.

This clonotype was seen at least ten times. The V and J genes are TRBV6-1 and TRBJ1-6; 10 bases are a match to TRBD1. CDR3 size: 12 residues. Trimming at V came to 8 bases and at J to 10 bases, leaving 2 bases not matched to a gene. Germline-derived CDR1 and CDR2 are MNHNS and SASEGT. The DNA of the CDR3 is TGTGCCAGCGGGACAGGGGAGTCACCCCTCCACTTT. Translating gives CASGTGESPLHF.

This clonotype showed up just a few times. This chain links TRBV20-1 with TRBJ2-5; 7 bases map to TRBD2. The CDR3 has 14 residues. Germline assignment: CDR1 DFQATT and CDR2 SNEGSKA (reference sequence). V shed 1 base and J 4 bases; nucleotides not matched to a gene: 6. CDR3 residues: CSARGEGRGETQYF. The CDR3 nucleotides are TGCAGTGCTAGAGGGGAGGGGCGAGGAGAGACCCAGTACTTC.

The chain employs TRBV2 and TRBJ1-2; perhaps TRBD1 as D (6 bases). This CDR3 comprises 15 residues. The V gene lost 6 bases and the J gene lost 2 bases, with 16 bases spanning the gap. Per germline, CDR1 SNHLY and CDR2 FYNNEI. The CDR3 is CASRRQATRNYGYTF. CDR3 DNA sequence: TGTGCCAGCAGAAGACAGGCGACAAGAAACTATGGCTACACCTTC. Together with reference TRBV2 and TRBJ1-2, the CDR3 gives the full variable domain: EPEVTQTPSHQVTQMGQEVILRCVPISNHLYFYWYRQILGQKVEFLVSFYNNEISEKSEIFDDQFSVERPDGSNFTLKIRSTKLEDSAMYFCASRRQATRNYGYTFGSGTRLTVV.

This chain joins TRBV4-2 and TRBJ2-3; TRBD2 agrees at 8 bases. The CDR3 has 16 residues. CDR1 is LGHNA and CDR2 is YNFKEQ in the germline V gene. With V trimmed by 0 bases and J by 8 bases, 10 bases remained unmatched. The CDR3 region is CASSQEASTGGRTQYF. In nucleotides, the CDR3 is TGTGCCAGCAGCCAAGAGGCTAGCACGGGAGGGCGTACGCAGTATTTT.

V gene TRBV18 combines with J gene TRBJ2-1; 8 bases are a match to TRBD2. CDR1 is KGHSH, CDR2 LQKENI, per germline. The V segment lost 3 bases and the J segment 6 bases; nucleotides outside the gene matches: 7. This CDR3 comprises 15 residues. The CDR3 is CASSPTGGPLNEQFF. The CDR3 DNA reads TGTGCCAGCTCACCTACGGGAGGGCCGCTCAATGAGCAGTTCTTC.

Only a few counts were recorded for this clonotype. CDR3 nucleotide sequence: TGTGCCAGCAGCCAAGATCAAGGACCATCCTACGAGCAGTACTTC. Its translation is CASSQDQGPSYEQYF. The gene calls are TRBV4-2 and TRBJ2-7; no firm D call. The CDR3 sequence is 15 residues long. V was cut by 0 bases and J by 1 base, with 10 bases left in between. Germline loops: CDR1 LGHNA, CDR2 YNFKEQ.

V gene TRBV5-1 combines with J gene TRBJ2-7, with 10 bases aligning to TRBD1. Trimming at V came to 6 bases and at J to 5 bases, leaving 11 bases not matched to a gene. CDR1 is SGHRS and CDR2 is YFSETQ in the germline V gene. The CDR3 totals 15 residues. The CDR3 bases are TGCGCCAGCACCTTAGGACAGGGGGTCTTCCACGAGCAGTACTTC. It specifies CASTLGQGVFHEQYF.

This chain connects TRBV9 to TRBJ1-3; 8 nucleotides match TRBD1. Trimming cost V 3 bases and J 2 bases; bases outside gene matches: 7. The length of the CDR3 is 16 residues. Germline V CDR1 and CDR2: SGDLS, YYNGEE. Written as DNA, the CDR3 is TGTGCCAGCAGCGACGGACAGGGTCCCACTGGAAACACCATATATTTT. This gives the protein CASSDGQGPTGNTIYF.

This clonotype was seen only a few times. A junction boundary mismatches the germline segment, possibly from a read error. The rearrangement joins TRBV6-5 to TRBJ1-1; the D is unclear. The germline CDR1 and CDR2 sequences are MNHEY and SVGAGI. The CDR3 extends over 14 amino acids. This CDR3 reads CASSRSAGNSEAFF. In nucleotides, the CDR3 is TGTGCCAGCAGCCGCAGTGCCGGGAACTCTGAAGCTTTCTTT.

The chain combines TRBV6-2 or TRBV6-3 with TRBJ2-3; unclear D gene. The CDR3 is made up of 12 amino acids. From germline, CDR1 is MNHEY and CDR2 SVGEGT. Trimming took off 2 bases at V and 4 bases at J, with 4 bases between the two ends. Here the CDR3 DNA reads TGTGCCAGCAGTTACCTCCCAGATACGCAGTATTTT. It yields the protein CASSYLPDTQYF.

CDR3 protein: CASSQDRVTYGYTF. DNA for the CDR3: TGCGCCAGCAGCCAAGATCGTGTAACCTATGGCTACACCTTC. The J gene is TRBJ1-2, the V gene TRBV4-3; D remains unclear. V lost 0 bases and J lost 4, with 9 bases in between. Germline assignment: CDR1 LGHNA and CDR2 YSLEER. There are 14 residues in the CDR3.

The table lists this clonotype with a few counts. The chain joins TRBV9 to TRBJ2-2; a possible D gene is TRBD2 (5 bases). CDR3 length equals 16 residues. Trimming cost V 3 bases and J 1 base, with 13 bases left between them. CDR1 is SGDLS, CDR2 YYNGEE, per germline. Written as DNA, the CDR3 is TGTGCCAGCAGCGCCTTCTCCCGGGGGAACACCGGGGAGCTGTTTTTT. Protein sequence: CASSAFSRGNTGELFF.

The chain couples TRBV30 to TRBJ2-6; possible D gene TRBD1, 6 bases. The V and J ends lost 8 bases and 2 bases respectively, with 7 bases between them. Germline V CDR1 and CDR2: GTSNPN, SVGIG (reference sequence). CDR3 length: 12 residues. The CDR3 protein is CAGGPGANVLTF. In DNA, the CDR3 is TGTGCCGGGGGCCCTGGGGCCAACGTCCTGACTTTC.

This clonotype was found a few times. The chain carries TRBV7-2 and TRBJ2-4; possibly TRBD2 for D (6 bases). The CDR3 covers 16 residues. V shed 1 base and J shed 1 base, with 11 bases lying between them. Germline loops: CDR1 SGHTA, CDR2 FQGNSA. In DNA, the CDR3 is TGTGCCAGCAGCTTAGTGGGGGGTTCGGCCAAAAACATTCAGTACTTC. Translation gives CASSLVGGSAKNIQYF.

V and J are TRBV6-5 and TRBJ2-6; D perhaps matches TRBD1 (6 bases). The V and J ends lost 8 bases and 4 bases respectively, with 12 bases between them. CDR3 length: 14 residues. Per the germline V gene, CDR1 is MNHEY and CDR2 is SVGAGI. CDR3 protein: CASYRVSGANVLTF. The CDR3 DNA reads TGTGCCAGCTACAGGGTCTCGGGGGCCAACGTCCTGACTTTC.

This chain connects TRBV29-1 to TRBJ1-1; D unresolved. V dropped 0 bases and J dropped 4 bases, with 3 bases sitting between them. This CDR3 comprises 11 residues. Germline CDR1 SQVTM, CDR2 ANQGSEA. DNA for the CDR3: TGCAGCGTTGAAGAGGGCACTGAAGCTTTCTTT. As protein: CSVEEGTEAFF.

This rearrangement joins TRBV24-1 to TRBJ1-2; D perhaps matches TRBD1 (6 bases). The CDR3 is 14 residues long. The V and J ends lost 3 bases and 7 bases respectively, with 14 bases between them. CDR1 KGHDR and CDR2 SFDVKD come from the germline V gene. The CDR3 is CATSDPPRGSGYTF. The CDR3 bases are TGTGCCACCAGTGATCCCCCCAGGGGCAGTGGCTACACCTTC.

This clonotype occurred a few times. The chain links TRBV12-3 or TRBV12-4 to TRBJ1-1; tentative D call: TRBD1 (6 bases). The CDR3 contains 14 residues. V lost 2 bases to trimming and J lost 7 bases, with 14 bases between them. Written as DNA, the CDR3 is TGTGCCAGCAGTTTAAGGGACGGACAGTATGAAGCTTTCTTT. Its protein is CASSLRDGQYEAFF.